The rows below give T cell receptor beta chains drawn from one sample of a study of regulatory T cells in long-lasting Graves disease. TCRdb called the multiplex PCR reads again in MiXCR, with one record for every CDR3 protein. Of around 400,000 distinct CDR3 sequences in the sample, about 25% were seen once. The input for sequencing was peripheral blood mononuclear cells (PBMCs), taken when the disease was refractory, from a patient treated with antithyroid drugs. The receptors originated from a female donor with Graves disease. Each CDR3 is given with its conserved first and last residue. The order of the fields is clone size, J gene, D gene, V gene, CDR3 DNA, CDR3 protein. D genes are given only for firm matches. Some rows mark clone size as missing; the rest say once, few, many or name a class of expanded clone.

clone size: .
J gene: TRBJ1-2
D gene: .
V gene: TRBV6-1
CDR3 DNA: TGTGCCAGCAGCAGGGTTGGCTATGGCTACACCTTC
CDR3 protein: CASSRVGYGYTF

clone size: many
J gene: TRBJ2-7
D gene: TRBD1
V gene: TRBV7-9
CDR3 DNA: TGTGCCAGCAGCCCAGGCGACAGGGCATACGACGAGCAGTACTTC
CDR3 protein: CASSPGDRAYDEQYF

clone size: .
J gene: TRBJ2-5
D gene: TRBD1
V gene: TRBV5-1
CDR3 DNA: TGCGCCAGCAGGACAGGGGAAGAGACCCAGTACTTC
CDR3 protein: CASRTGEETQYF

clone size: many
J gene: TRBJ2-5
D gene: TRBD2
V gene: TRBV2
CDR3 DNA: TGTGCCAGCAGTGGGAGAGGAACTAGCGGGAAGAGAGAGACCCAGTACTTC
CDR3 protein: CASSGRGTSGKRETQYF

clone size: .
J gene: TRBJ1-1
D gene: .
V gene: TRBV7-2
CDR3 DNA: TGTGCCAGCAGCTTAGGATTGTCCGCTTTGAACACTGAAGCTTTCTTT
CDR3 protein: CASSLGLSALNTEAFF

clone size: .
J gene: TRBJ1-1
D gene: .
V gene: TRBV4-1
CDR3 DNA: TGCGCCAGCAGCCTCCCCGGGGCCCCCAACACTGAAGCTTTCTTT
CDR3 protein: CASSLPGAPNTEAFF

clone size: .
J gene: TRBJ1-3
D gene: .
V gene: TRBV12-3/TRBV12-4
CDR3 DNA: TGTGCCAGCAGTGGGCAAAAGCGCTCTGGAAACACCATATATTTT
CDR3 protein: CASSGQKRSGNTIYF

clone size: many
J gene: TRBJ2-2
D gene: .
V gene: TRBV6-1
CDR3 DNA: TGTGCCAGTCAGTGGGGGGAGTACACCGGGGAGCTGTTTTTT
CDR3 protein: CASQWGEYTGELFF

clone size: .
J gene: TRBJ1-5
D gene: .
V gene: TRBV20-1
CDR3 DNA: TGCAGTGCTAGAGAGGGCCAGAATAGCAATCAGCCCCAGCATTTT
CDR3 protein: CSAREGQNSNQPQHF

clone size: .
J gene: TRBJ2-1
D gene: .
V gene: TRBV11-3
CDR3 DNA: TGTGCCAGCAGCTTAGATCTTCAAGACAATGAGCAGTTCTTC
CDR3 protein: CASSLDLQDNEQFF

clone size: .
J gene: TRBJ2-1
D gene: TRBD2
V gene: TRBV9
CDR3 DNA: TGTGCCAGCAGCGTAGCGCTAGCGGGAATCAATGAGCAGTTCTTC
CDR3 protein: CASSVALAGINEQFF

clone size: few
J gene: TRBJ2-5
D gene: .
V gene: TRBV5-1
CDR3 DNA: TGCGCCAGCAGCCATGGCAGGGGGGACGGGACCCAGTACTTC
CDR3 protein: CASSHGRGDGTQYF

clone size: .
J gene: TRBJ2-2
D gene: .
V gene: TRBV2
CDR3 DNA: TGTACCAGCAAGTATACCGGGGAGCTGTTTTTT
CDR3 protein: CTSKYTGELFF

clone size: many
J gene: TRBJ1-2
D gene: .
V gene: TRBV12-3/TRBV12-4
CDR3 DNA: TGTGCCAGCAGTTCCACCGGCGGGGGGAACTATGGCTACACCTTC
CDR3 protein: CASSSTGGGNYGYTF

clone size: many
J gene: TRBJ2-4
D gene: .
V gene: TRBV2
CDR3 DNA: TGTGCCAGCAGTATGGGAAACATTCAGTACTTC
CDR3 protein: CASSMGNIQYF

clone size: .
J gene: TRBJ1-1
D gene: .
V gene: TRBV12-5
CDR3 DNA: TGTGCTAGTGGTTTGGTACTTGTTGGGAGGAACACTGAAGCTTTCTTT
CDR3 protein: CASGLVLVGRNTEAFF

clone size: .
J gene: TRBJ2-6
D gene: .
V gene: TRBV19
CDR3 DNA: TGTGCCAGTGGGCGGGGAATCTCTGGGGCCAACGTCCTGACTTTC
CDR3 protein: CASGRGISGANVLTF

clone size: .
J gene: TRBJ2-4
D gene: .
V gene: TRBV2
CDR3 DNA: TGTGCCAGCCATTCTAGGGACCTAGCCAAAAACATTCAGTACTTC
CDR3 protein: CASHSRDLAKNIQYF

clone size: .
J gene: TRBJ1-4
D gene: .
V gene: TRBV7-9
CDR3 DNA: TGTGCCAGCAGCCCAGGGAGGTTTGGTGAAAAACTGTTTTTT
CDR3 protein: CASSPGRFGEKLFF

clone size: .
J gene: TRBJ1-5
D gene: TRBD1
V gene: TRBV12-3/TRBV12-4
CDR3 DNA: TGTGCCAGCAGAATCGGGACAGGGGGTCAGCCCCAGCATTTT
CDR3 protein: CASRIGTGGQPQHF

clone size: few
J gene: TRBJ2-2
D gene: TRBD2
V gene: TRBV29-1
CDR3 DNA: TGCAGCGTTCCGACTAGCGGGAGGTCGAACACCGGGGAGCTGTTTTTT
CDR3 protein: CSVPTSGRSNTGELFF

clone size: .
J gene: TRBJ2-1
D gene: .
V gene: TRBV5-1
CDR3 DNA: TGCGCCAGCAGCAATCGAGAAGACAGCTACAATGAGCAGTTCTTC
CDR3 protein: CASSNREDSYNEQFF

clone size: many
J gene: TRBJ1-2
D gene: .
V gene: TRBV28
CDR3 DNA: TGTGCCAGCAGCATTAATTATGGCTACACCTTC
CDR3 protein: CASSINYGYTF